This paragraph reports one TCR beta chain. The entry originates in a study of blood T cell repertoires in COVID-19. Method: immunoSEQ multiplex PCR; TCRdb's copy keeps in-frame clones and lacks some. There are about 240,000 clones in the sample; about four fifths occur only once, and roughly 2% lies in the top ten. With 6 bases removed from V and 7 bases from J, the gap between germline ends came to 25 bases. Germline V lookup: CDR1 MNHEY, CDR2 SVGEGT. This CDR3 is 17 amino acids long. The rearrangement joins TRBV6-2 or TRBV6-3 to TRBJ2-1, with a possible D match to TRBD1 (6 bases). This clonotype originated in a man aged 25-45 years who had recovered from COVID-19. Input material: peripheral blood. CDR3 region: CASSSLLTGEFGNEQFF. The CDR3 DNA sequence: TGTGCCAGCAGCTCCCTATTGACAGGAGAGTTTGGGAATGAGCAGTTCTTC.